This T cell receptor (beta chain) came from a study of CD8 T cells in Susac syndrome. Random hexamers primed reverse transcription of about 0.45 to 1 ug RNA. TCR beta CDR3 was amplified by immunoSEQ covering 54 Vbeta and 13 Jbeta. In TCRdb, the immunoSEQ multiplex PCR reads were re-called with MiXCR into one record per CDR3 protein. The table shows around 120,000 distinct CDR3 sequences, with approximately 94% occurring only once. V dropped 5 bases and J dropped 1 base, with 12 bases sitting between them. This CDR3 contains 14 residues. The germline CDR1 and CDR2 sequences are LNHDA and SQIVND (reference sequence).

Sequenced input: CD4+ T cells from PBMCs. This TCR was sampled from a human donor with multiple sclerosis. The chain recombines TRBV19 with TRBJ2-7; tentatively, D is TRBD2 (5 bases). Here the CDR3 DNA reads TGTGCCAGTAGTCAAGCGGAGTTTTCCTACGAGCAGTACTTC. It yields the protein CASSQAEFSYEQYF. Supplemented by reference TRBV19 and TRBJ2-7, the full variable domain reads DGGITQSPKYLFRKEGQNVTLSCEQNLNHDAMYWYRQDPGQGLRLIYYSQIVNDFQKGDIAEGYSVSREKKESFPLTVTSAQKNPTAFYLCASSQAEFSYEQYFGPGTRLTVT.